This section outlines one T cell receptor (beta chain) sequence together with its context. Its antigen remains unidentified. This entry comes from a study of cytomegalovirus exposure and HLA in healthy donors. Study context: T cells numbering around 180 million yielded around 120 million unique TCR beta sequences in an earlier analysis. Genetic ancestry analysis placed approximately 79% of the 300 to 500 donors that were genotyped in the Caucasian-associated cluster. Study-level points and caveats: Rare sequences made up most TCRs, while some public TCRs were found in many donors.

V was cut by 6 bases and J by 0 bases, with 12 bases left in between. The germline V gene has CDR1 SNHLY and CDR2 FYNNEI. The CDR3 totals 15 residues. The PCR used 60 Vbeta and 13 Jbeta primers. Clones were sequenced by immunoSEQ multiplex PCR, and TCRdb holds only the in-frame ones, with some missing. Of about 130,000 clones in the sample, roughly 79% were seen once. This receptor was taken from a woman in her 50s in good health and CMV-seronegative. The V and J genes are TRBV2 and TRBJ2-1; a weak D match, TRBD2 (5 bases). Sequences were obtained from PBMCs. The CDR3 loop is CASRLAGSSYNEQFF. The CDR3 nucleotides are TGTGCCAGCAGGCTAGCAGGAAGCTCCTACAATGAGCAGTTCTTC.